The sample holds many counts of the clone carrying this TCR beta chain. What it binds is not known. These data originate in a study of T cells after yellow fever vaccination. General observations from the study: Clonotype sharing between CD4 and CD8 compartments was small. FACS-sorted repertoires could contain abundant clonotypes contaminating from the bulk population.

The CDR3 contains 14 residues. V was shortened by 3 bases and J by 8 bases, with 14 bases between the two germline ends. From germline, CDR1 is LNHDA and CDR2 SQIVND (reference sequence). Universal primer sites and UMIs were introduced during 5'RACE template-switching synthesis of TCR cDNA. TCRdb re-analysed the 5' RACE reads in MiXCR, keeping a single row per CDR3 protein. This sample has roughly 60,000 distinct CDR3 sequences, with approximately 6.9% found just once. The chain couples TRBV19 to TRBJ2-1; D gene ambiguous. The clonotype originates from a man in his late teens or twenties who received the YFV17D yellow fever vaccine. The input for sequencing was CD8+ T cells sorted from PBMCs, taken on the day of the first yellow fever vaccination. In DNA form, the CDR3 reads TGTGCCAGTAGTATGGGCTTGCGCTTGGATGAGCAGTTCTTC. Translation gives CASSMGLRLDEQFF. The full variable domain, rest sourced from reference TRBV19 and TRBJ2-1, is DGGITQSPKYLFRKEGQNVTLSCEQNLNHDAMYWYRQDPGQGLRLIYYSQIVNDFQKGDIAEGYSVSREKKESFPLTVTSAQKNPTAFYLCASSMGLRLDEQFFGPGTRLTVL.